The clone carrying this TCR beta chain was picked up many times. The ends lost 5 bases at V and 2 bases at J; junction bases unmatched: 10. CDR3 length equals 18 residues. Germline CDR1 and CDR2: MNHEY and SMNVEV (reference sequence). The data were obtained in a study of neurological immune-mediated disorders. TCRdb itself ran the 5' RACE reads through MiXCR, one entry per CDR3 protein. Altogether around 41,000 distinct CDR3 sequences are present, 13% to 15% being singletons, with the ten largest covering approximately 4%. The source is a woman in her sixties or seventies with HTLV-1-associated myelopathy (HAM/TSP). Sequenced input: CD4+ T cells from blood. The genes are TRBV27 and TRBJ2-3; 13 nucleotides match TRBD2. CDR3 residues: CASSATSGGNIYTDTQYF. In nucleotides, the CDR3 is TGTGCCAGCAGTGCGACTAGCGGGGGGAATATTTACACAGATACGCAGTATTTT.